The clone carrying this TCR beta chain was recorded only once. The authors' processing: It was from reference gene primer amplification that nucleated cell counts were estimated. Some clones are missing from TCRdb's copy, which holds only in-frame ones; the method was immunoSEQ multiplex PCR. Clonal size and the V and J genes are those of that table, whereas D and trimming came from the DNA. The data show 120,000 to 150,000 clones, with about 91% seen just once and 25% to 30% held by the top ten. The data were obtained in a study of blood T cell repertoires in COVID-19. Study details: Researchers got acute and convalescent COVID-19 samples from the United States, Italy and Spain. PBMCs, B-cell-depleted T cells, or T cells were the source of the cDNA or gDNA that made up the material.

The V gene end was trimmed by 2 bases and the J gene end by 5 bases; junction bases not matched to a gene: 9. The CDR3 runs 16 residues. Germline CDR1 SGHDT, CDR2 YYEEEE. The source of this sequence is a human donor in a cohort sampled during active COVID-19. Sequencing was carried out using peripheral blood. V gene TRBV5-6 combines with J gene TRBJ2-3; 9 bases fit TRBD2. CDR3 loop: CASSLKASGGLDTQYF. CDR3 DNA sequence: TGTGCCAGCAGCTTAAAGGCGAGCGGGGGGTTAGATACGCAGTATTTT.